A selection of T cell receptor beta chains follows, all from one sample in a study of PD-1 blockade in classical Hodgkin lymphoma. Here immunoSEQ multiplex PCR was the method, and the copy in TCRdb shows in-frame clones only, minus some. The table lists tens of thousands of clones, about nine tenths of them singletons, with approximately 22% in the top ten. The sample here was peripheral blood mononuclear cells (PBMCs), taken at baseline. These receptors were obtained from a human donor with classical Hodgkin lymphoma. Both conserved end residues are part of each CDR3. The order of the fields is clone size, V gene, J gene, D gene, CDR3 protein, CDR3 DNA. A D gene is named only where the DNA matches it firmly. Size values are once, few and many counts, or a class for expanded clones, and some rows have none.

abundance: -
v_gene: TRBV4-2
j_gene: TRBJ2-2
d_gene: -
CDR3aa: CASSQDPTGQVNTGELFF
CDR3nt: TGTGCCAGCAGCCAAGATCCCACGGGACAAGTGAACACCGGGGAGCTGTTTTTT

abundance: -
v_gene: TRBV5-1
j_gene: TRBJ2-7
d_gene: -
CDR3aa: CASSFSGNYEQYF
CDR3nt: TGCGCCAGCAGCTTTAGCGGTAACTACGAGCAGTACTTC

abundance: -
v_gene: TRBV28
j_gene: TRBJ1-5
d_gene: TRBD1
CDR3aa: CASSSLTGVVVWSNQPQHF
CDR3nt: TGTGCCAGCAGTTCCCTGACAGGGGTGGTTGTATGGAGCAATCAGCCCCAGCATTTT

abundance: -
v_gene: TRBV2
j_gene: TRBJ2-1
d_gene: -
CDR3aa: CASSGTSPYNEQFF
CDR3nt: TGTGCCAGCAGTGGGACATCACCCTACAATGAGCAGTTCTTC

abundance: -
v_gene: TRBV25-1
j_gene: TRBJ2-5
d_gene: -
CDR3aa: CASSHWGQETQYF
CDR3nt: TGTGCCAGCAGTCATTGGGGGCAAGAGACCCAGTACTTC

abundance: -
v_gene: TRBV11-2
j_gene: TRBJ2-5
d_gene: -
CDR3aa: CASSLRPSSEETQYF
CDR3nt: TGTGCCAGCAGCTTAAGGCCTAGCTCGGAAGAGACCCAGTACTTC

abundance: -
v_gene: TRBV11-2
j_gene: TRBJ2-1
d_gene: TRBD2
CDR3aa: CASSSGLAGGPQRNEQFF
CDR3nt: TGTGCCAGCAGCTCGGGACTAGCGGGAGGGCCCCAACGGAATGAGCAGTTCTTC

abundance: -
v_gene: TRBV18
j_gene: TRBJ2-1
d_gene: TRBD2
CDR3aa: CASSPGLAGNHEQFF
CDR3nt: TGTGCCAGCTCACCGGGACTAGCGGGAAACCATGAGCAGTTCTTC

abundance: -
v_gene: TRBV28
j_gene: TRBJ2-1
d_gene: -
CDR3aa: CASGFYNEQFF
CDR3nt: TGTGCCAGTGGGTTCTACAATGAGCAGTTCTTC

abundance: -
v_gene: TRBV27
j_gene: TRBJ2-1
d_gene: -
CDR3aa: CASSLIGDEQFF
CDR3nt: TGTGCCAGCAGTTTAATAGGTGATGAGCAGTTCTTC

abundance: -
v_gene: TRBV7-9
j_gene: TRBJ2-3
d_gene: TRBD1
CDR3aa: CASSWGQGGNTQYF
CDR3nt: TGTGCCAGCAGCTGGGGACAGGGGGGGAATACGCAGTATTTT

abundance: -
v_gene: TRBV10-3
j_gene: TRBJ1-5
d_gene: -
CDR3aa: CAISDDIFYSNQPQHF
CDR3nt: TGTGCCATCAGTGACGACATTTTTTATAGCAATCAGCCCCAGCATTTT

abundance: few
v_gene: TRBV5-1
j_gene: TRBJ2-5
d_gene: TRBD1
CDR3aa: CASSLGDRGLQTQYF
CDR3nt: TGCGCCAGCAGCTTAGGGGACAGGGGCTTGCAGACCCAGTACTTC

abundance: -
v_gene: TRBV30
j_gene: TRBJ2-5
d_gene: TRBD2
CDR3aa: CAWSPYTGFGREQYF
CDR3nt: TGTGCCTGGAGTCCATATACAGGGTTCGGGAGGGAGCAGTACTTC

abundance: -
v_gene: TRBV9
j_gene: TRBJ2-4
d_gene: TRBD1
CDR3aa: CASTPGQILAKNIQYF
CDR3nt: TGTGCCAGCACCCCGGGACAGATATTAGCCAAAAACATTCAGTACTTC

abundance: -
v_gene: TRBV9
j_gene: TRBJ1-1
d_gene: TRBD1
CDR3aa: CASSLTGGTEAFF
CDR3nt: TGTGCCAGCAGCCTCACAGGGGGCACTGAAGCTTTCTTT

abundance: -
v_gene: TRBV7-9
j_gene: TRBJ1-1
d_gene: -
CDR3aa: CASRDGDRPEAFF
CDR3nt: TGTGCCAGTCGTGATGGTGATCGCCCTGAAGCTTTCTTT

abundance: -
v_gene: TRBV29-1
j_gene: TRBJ2-7
d_gene: -
CDR3aa: CSVRPARTRSYEQYF
CDR3nt: TGCAGCGTTCGACCCGCCCGGACCCGCTCCTACGAGCAGTACTTC

abundance: -
v_gene: TRBV6-5
j_gene: TRBJ1-2
d_gene: -
CDR3aa: CASSYSGSNYGYTF
CDR3nt: TGTGCCAGCAGTTACTCCGGGAGTAACTATGGCTACACCTTC

abundance: -
v_gene: TRBV6-1
j_gene: TRBJ2-6
d_gene: -
CDR3aa: CASSEAPVSGANVLTF
CDR3nt: TGTGCCAGCAGTGAAGCGCCGGTCTCTGGGGCCAACGTCCTGACTTTC

abundance: -
v_gene: TRBV5-8
j_gene: TRBJ2-7
d_gene: -
CDR3aa: CASSPRGYYEQYF
CDR3nt: TGTGCCAGCAGCCCTCGGGGGTACTACGAGCAGTACTTC

abundance: -
v_gene: TRBV14
j_gene: TRBJ2-7
d_gene: TRBD2
CDR3aa: CASSRSTSGSREQYF
CDR3nt: TGTGCCAGCAGCCGGTCGACTAGCGGGAGCCGGGAGCAGTACTTC

abundance: -
v_gene: TRBV29-1
j_gene: TRBJ2-7
d_gene: -
CDR3aa: CSVGQENTYEQYF
CDR3nt: TGCAGCGTTGGACAGGAGAATACCTACGAGCAGTACTTC

abundance: -
v_gene: TRBV11-2
j_gene: TRBJ2-3
d_gene: TRBD2
CDR3aa: CASRPLAGAPDTQYF
CDR3nt: TGTGCCAGCAGGCCACTAGCGGGAGCCCCAGATACGCAGTATTTT

abundance: -
v_gene: TRBV10-2
j_gene: TRBJ1-1
d_gene: -
CDR3aa: CASSESRGGAFF
CDR3nt: TGCGCCAGCAGTGAGTCGAGGGGGGGAGCTTTCTTT

abundance: -
v_gene: TRBV4-1
j_gene: TRBJ2-7
d_gene: -
CDR3aa: CASSQDRPATYEQYF
CDR3nt: TGCGCCAGCAGCCAAGATCGGCCAGCGACCTACGAGCAGTACTTC

abundance: -
v_gene: TRBV7-2
j_gene: TRBJ2-5
d_gene: TRBD1
CDR3aa: CASSRGQQETQYF
CDR3nt: TGTGCCAGCAGCCGGGGACAGCAAGAGACCCAGTACTTC

abundance: -
v_gene: TRBV30
j_gene: TRBJ2-7
d_gene: TRBD2
CDR3aa: CAWVKVASGNYEQYF
CDR3nt: TGTGCCTGGGTCAAAGTGGCTAGCGGCAACTACGAGCAGTACTTC

abundance: -
v_gene: TRBV6-5
j_gene: TRBJ2-7
d_gene: -
CDR3aa: CASTSILSYEQYF
CDR3nt: TGTGCCAGTACCTCCATCCTCTCCTACGAGCAGTACTTC

abundance: -
v_gene: TRBV7-9
j_gene: TRBJ2-7
d_gene: TRBD1
CDR3aa: CASSLIRTGNEQYF
CDR3nt: TGTGCCAGCAGCTTAATAAGGACAGGGAACGAGCAGTACTTC

abundance: -
v_gene: TRBV19
j_gene: TRBJ1-4
d_gene: -
CDR3aa: CASKGRDEKLFF
CDR3nt: TGTGCCAGTAAGGGACGGGATGAAAAACTGTTTTTT

abundance: -
v_gene: TRBV10-3
j_gene: TRBJ1-1
d_gene: -
CDR3aa: CAISESGGLNTEAFF
CDR3nt: TGTGCCATCAGTGAGTCTGGGGGCCTGAACACTGAAGCTTTCTTT

abundance: -
v_gene: TRBV4-2
j_gene: TRBJ2-3
d_gene: -
CDR3aa: CASSQDLQGSTDTQYF
CDR3nt: TGTGCCAGCAGCCAAGATCTACAGGGAAGCACAGATACGCAGTATTTT

abundance: -
v_gene: TRBV7-6
j_gene: TRBJ2-1
d_gene: -
CDR3aa: CASSLVGSYNEQFF
CDR3nt: TGTGCCAGCAGCTTAGTTGGGTCCTACAATGAGCAGTTCTTC

abundance: -
v_gene: TRBV14
j_gene: TRBJ2-7
d_gene: TRBD2
CDR3aa: CASSQVVAGESYEQYF
CDR3nt: TGTGCCAGCAGCCAAGTGGTAGCGGGAGAGTCCTACGAGCAGTACTTC

abundance: -
v_gene: TRBV6-6
j_gene: TRBJ1-2
d_gene: -
CDR3aa: CASRPDGSYGYTF
CDR3nt: TGTGCCAGCAGACCCGACGGCTCCTATGGCTACACCTTC

abundance: -
v_gene: TRBV7-9
j_gene: TRBJ2-7
d_gene: TRBD1
CDR3aa: CASSLGPGQISYEQYF
CDR3nt: TGTGCCAGCAGCTTAGGCCCGGGACAGATATCCTACGAGCAGTACTTC

abundance: -
v_gene: TRBV19
j_gene: TRBJ2-7
d_gene: TRBD2
CDR3aa: CASKGLAGGQYEQYF
CDR3nt: TGTGCCAGTAAGGGACTAGCGGGAGGCCAATACGAGCAGTACTTC

abundance: -
v_gene: TRBV5-1
j_gene: TRBJ1-3
d_gene: -
CDR3aa: CASSLDHVRAGNTIYF
CDR3nt: TGCGCCAGCAGCTTGGATCACGTCAGGGCTGGAAACACCATATATTTT

abundance: -
v_gene: TRBV4-1
j_gene: TRBJ2-7
d_gene: -
CDR3aa: CASSQDALETAYEQYF
CDR3nt: TGCGCCAGCAGCCAAGACGCGTTGGAGACAGCCTACGAGCAGTACTTC

abundance: -
v_gene: TRBV4-2
j_gene: TRBJ1-1
d_gene: -
CDR3aa: CASSQAGAEFEGSFF
CDR3nt: TGTGCCAGCAGCCAAGCGGGGGCTGAATTCGAAGGGTCTTTCTTT

abundance: -
v_gene: TRBV6-6
j_gene: TRBJ1-4
d_gene: TRBD1
CDR3aa: CASRRTGLNEKLFF
CDR3nt: TGTGCCAGCAGGAGGACAGGTCTTAATGAAAAACTGTTTTTT

abundance: once
v_gene: TRBV5-4
j_gene: TRBJ1-1
d_gene: -
CDR3aa: CASSTGLGNTEAFF
CDR3nt: TGTGCCAGCAGCACGGGGCTCGGGAACACTGAAGCTTTCTTT

abundance: -
v_gene: TRBV6-6
j_gene: TRBJ1-1
d_gene: -
CDR3aa: CASSYFTQGAEAFF
CDR3nt: TGTGCCAGCAGTTACTTCACCCAAGGGGCTGAAGCTTTCTTT

abundance: -
v_gene: TRBV6-1
j_gene: TRBJ2-7
d_gene: -
CDR3aa: CASSPQGGPYEQYF
CDR3nt: TGTGCCAGCAGTCCGCAAGGGGGTCCCTACGAGCAGTACTTC

abundance: -
v_gene: TRBV5-1
j_gene: TRBJ1-3
d_gene: -
CDR3aa: CASSRGDSSGNTIYF
CDR3nt: TGCGCCAGCAGCCGCGGAGACAGCTCTGGAAACACCATATATTTT

abundance: -
v_gene: TRBV19
j_gene: TRBJ1-5
d_gene: -
CDR3aa: CASRPNLGSNQPQHF
CDR3nt: TGTGCCAGTAGACCTAACTTGGGAAGCAATCAGCCCCAGCATTTT

abundance: -
v_gene: TRBV9
j_gene: TRBJ2-7
d_gene: -
CDR3aa: CASSVEGFFSYEQYF
CDR3nt: TGTGCCAGCAGCGTAGAAGGGTTTTTCTCCTACGAGCAGTACTTC

abundance: -
v_gene: TRBV2
j_gene: TRBJ1-4
d_gene: -
CDR3aa: CASTRLWDLDEKLFF
CDR3nt: TGTGCCAGTACGCGATTATGGGACCTGGATGAAAAACTGTTTTTT

abundance: -
v_gene: TRBV15
j_gene: TRBJ1-5
d_gene: -
CDR3aa: CATSETTTFSNQPQHF
CDR3nt: TGTGCCACCTCTGAAACGACCACTTTCTCCAATCAGCCCCAGCATTTT

abundance: once
v_gene: TRBV7-2
j_gene: TRBJ2-5
d_gene: TRBD2
CDR3aa: CASRMTSGSHETQYF
CDR3nt: TGTGCCAGCAGAATGACTAGCGGGAGTCATGAGACCCAGTACTTC

abundance: -
v_gene: TRBV10-1
j_gene: TRBJ2-4
d_gene: -
CDR3aa: CASSGGIVPANIQYF
CDR3nt: TGCGCCAGCAGTGGAGGTATCGTGCCTGCGAACATTCAGTACTTC

abundance: -
v_gene: TRBV4-1
j_gene: TRBJ2-4
d_gene: TRBD2
CDR3aa: CASSQGLAPTNIQYF
CDR3nt: TGCGCCAGCAGCCAAGGACTAGCACCGACGAACATTCAGTACTTC

abundance: -
v_gene: TRBV12-5
j_gene: TRBJ1-5
d_gene: -
CDR3aa: CASGLRHGWPQHF
CDR3nt: TGTGCTAGTGGTTTGCGACACGGCTGGCCCCAGCATTTT

abundance: once
v_gene: TRBV2
j_gene: TRBJ2-3
d_gene: TRBD1
CDR3aa: CARGGWTGVADTQYF
CDR3nt: TGTGCCAGGGGGGGATGGACAGGGGTCGCAGATACGCAGTATTTT